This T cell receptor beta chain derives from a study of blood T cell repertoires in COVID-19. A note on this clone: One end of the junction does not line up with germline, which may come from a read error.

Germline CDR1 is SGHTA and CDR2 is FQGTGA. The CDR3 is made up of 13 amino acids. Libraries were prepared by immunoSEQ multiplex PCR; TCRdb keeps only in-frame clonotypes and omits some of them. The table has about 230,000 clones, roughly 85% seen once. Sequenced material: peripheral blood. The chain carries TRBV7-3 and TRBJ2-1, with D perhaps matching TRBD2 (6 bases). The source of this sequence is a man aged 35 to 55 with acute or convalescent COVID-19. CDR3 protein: CASSLTLREEQFF. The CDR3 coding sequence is TGTGCCAGCAGCCTAACCCTACGGGAGGAGCAGTTCTTC.